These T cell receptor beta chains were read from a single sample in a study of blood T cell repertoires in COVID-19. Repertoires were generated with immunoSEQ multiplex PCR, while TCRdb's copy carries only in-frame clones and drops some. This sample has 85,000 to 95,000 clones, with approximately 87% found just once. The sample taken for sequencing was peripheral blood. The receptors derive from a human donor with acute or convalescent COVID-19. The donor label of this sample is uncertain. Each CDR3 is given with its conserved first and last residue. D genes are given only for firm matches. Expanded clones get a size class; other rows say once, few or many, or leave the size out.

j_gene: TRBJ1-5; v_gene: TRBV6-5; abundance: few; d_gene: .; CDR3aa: CASSYSEQSNQPQHF; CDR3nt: TGTGCCAGCAGTTATTCGGAGCAGAGCAATCAGCCCCAGCATTTT
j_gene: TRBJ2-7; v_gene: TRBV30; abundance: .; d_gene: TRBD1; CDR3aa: CAWGQGAPYEQYF; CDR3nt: TGTGCCTGGGGACAGGGGGCCCCCTACGAGCAGTACTTC
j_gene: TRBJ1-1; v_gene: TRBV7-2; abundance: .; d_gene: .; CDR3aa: CASSLVSSEAFF; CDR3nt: TGTGCCAGCAGCTTAGTCTCTTCTGAAGCTTTCTTT
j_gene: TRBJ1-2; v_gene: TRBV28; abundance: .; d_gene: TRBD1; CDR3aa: CASSPGSTHRGTVYTF; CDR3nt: TGTGCCAGCAGTCCAGGATCGACACACAGGGGGACGGTCTACACCTTC
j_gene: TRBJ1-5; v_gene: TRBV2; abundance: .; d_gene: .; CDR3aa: CASSEGGVQPQHF; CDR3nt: TGTGCCAGCAGTGAAGGGGGAGTTCAGCCCCAGCATTTT
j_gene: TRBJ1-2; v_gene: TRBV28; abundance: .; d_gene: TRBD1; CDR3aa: CASSTPGQGGYTF; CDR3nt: TGTGCCAGCAGCACACCGGGACAGGGGGGCTACACCTTC
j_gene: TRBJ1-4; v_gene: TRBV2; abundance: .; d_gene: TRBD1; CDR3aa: CASRRQGHNEKLFF; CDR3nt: TGTGCCAGCAGGAGACAGGGGCATAATGAAAAACTGTTTTTT
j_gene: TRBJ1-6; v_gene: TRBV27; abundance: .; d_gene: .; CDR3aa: CASSLGGQYNSPLHF; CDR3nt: TGTGCCAGCAGTTTAGGCGGACAGTATAATTCACCCCTCCACTTT
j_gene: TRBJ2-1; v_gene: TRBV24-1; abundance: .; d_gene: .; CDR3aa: CATSDFGRGHNEQFF; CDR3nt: TGTGCCACCAGTGATTTCGGGCGGGGGCACAATGAGCAGTTCTTC
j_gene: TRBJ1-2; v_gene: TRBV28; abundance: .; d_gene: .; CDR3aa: CASSTADYGYTF; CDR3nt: TGTGCCAGCAGTACAGCGGACTATGGCTACACCTTC
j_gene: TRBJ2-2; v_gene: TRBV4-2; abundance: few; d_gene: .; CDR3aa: CASSQPTTNTGELFF; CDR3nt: TGTGCCAGCAGCCAACCGACAACGAACACCGGGGAGCTGTTTTTT
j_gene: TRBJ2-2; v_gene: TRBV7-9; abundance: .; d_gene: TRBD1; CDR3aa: CASSSMAEQGAYTGELFF; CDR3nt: TGTGCCAGCAGCTCGATGGCGGAACAGGGGGCGTACACCGGGGAGCTGTTTTTT
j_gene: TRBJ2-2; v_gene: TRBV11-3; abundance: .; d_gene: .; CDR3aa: CASSLIATGELFF; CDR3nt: TGTGCCAGCAGCTTAATAGCCACCGGGGAGCTGTTTTTT
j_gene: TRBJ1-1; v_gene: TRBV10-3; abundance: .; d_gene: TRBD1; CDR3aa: CAISEKQGAYGDDMNTEAFF; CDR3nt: TGTGCCATCAGTGAGAAACAGGGGGCGTACGGAGATGACATGAACACTGAAGCTTTCTTT
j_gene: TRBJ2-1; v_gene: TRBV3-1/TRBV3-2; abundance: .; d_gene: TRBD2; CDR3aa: CAVRRLAGGHNEQFF; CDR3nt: TGTGCCGTCCGGAGACTAGCGGGGGGCCACAATGAGCAGTTCTTC
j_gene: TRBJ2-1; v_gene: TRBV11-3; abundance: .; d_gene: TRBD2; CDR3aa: CASSSSGGWDEQFF; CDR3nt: TGTGCCAGCAGCTCTTCCGGGGGGTGGGATGAGCAGTTCTTC
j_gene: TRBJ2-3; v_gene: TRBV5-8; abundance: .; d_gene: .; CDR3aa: CASSLLSDTQYF; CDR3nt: TGTGCCAGCAGCTTGTTATCCGATACGCAGTATTTT
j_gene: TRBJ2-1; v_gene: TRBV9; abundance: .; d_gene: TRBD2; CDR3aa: CASSVSGGEGNEQFF; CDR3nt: TGTGCCAGCAGCGTAAGTGGGGGGGAGGGAAATGAGCAGTTCTTC
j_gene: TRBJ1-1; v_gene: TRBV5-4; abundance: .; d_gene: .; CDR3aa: CASSSGMNTEAFF; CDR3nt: TGTGCCAGCAGCTCGGGGATGAACACTGAAGCTTTCTTT
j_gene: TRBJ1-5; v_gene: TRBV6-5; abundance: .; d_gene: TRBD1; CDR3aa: CASSSGTGYNQPQHF; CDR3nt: TGTGCCAGCAGCTCCGGGACAGGGTACAATCAGCCCCAGCATTTT
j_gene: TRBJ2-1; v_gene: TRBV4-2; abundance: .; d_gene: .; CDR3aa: CASSSPGQNPYNEQFF; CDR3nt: TGTGCCAGCAGCTCCCCAGGACAGAATCCCTACAATGAGCAGTTCTTC
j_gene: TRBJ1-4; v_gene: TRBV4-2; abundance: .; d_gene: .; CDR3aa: CASSQGSGGNEKLFF; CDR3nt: TGTGCCAGCAGCCAAGGGTCTGGGGGCAATGAAAAACTGTTTTTT